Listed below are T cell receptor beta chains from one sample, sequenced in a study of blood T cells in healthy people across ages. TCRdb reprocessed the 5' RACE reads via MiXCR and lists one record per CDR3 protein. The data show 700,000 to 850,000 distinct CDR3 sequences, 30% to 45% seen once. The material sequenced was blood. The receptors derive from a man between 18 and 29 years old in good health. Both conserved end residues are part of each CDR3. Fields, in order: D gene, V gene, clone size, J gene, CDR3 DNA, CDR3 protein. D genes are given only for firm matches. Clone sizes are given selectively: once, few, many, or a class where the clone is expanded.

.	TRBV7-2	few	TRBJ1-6	TGTGCCAGCAGCTTAGCACGGACCGATGTTACCCGTCGCTCACCCCTCCACTTT	CASSLARTDVTRRSPLHF
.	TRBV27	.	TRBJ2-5	TGTGCCAGCAGTTTGGAGGGGACGTACCAAGAGACCCAGTACTTC	CASSLEGTYQETQYF
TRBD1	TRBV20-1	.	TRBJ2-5	TGCAGTACTAGAGGGGGGGACAGGGGTAACAATGAGCAGTACTTC	CSTRGGDRGNNEQYF
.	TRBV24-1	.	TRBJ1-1	TGTGCCACCAGACGCCCCCGGGACACTGAAGCTTTCTTT	CATRRPRDTEAFF
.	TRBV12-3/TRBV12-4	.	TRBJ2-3	TGTGCCAGCAGTTTGGGGAGGACGCAGTATTTT	CASSLGRTQYF
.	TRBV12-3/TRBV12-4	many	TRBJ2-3	TGTGCCAGCAGTCCCCTTAGCGGAAGCACAGATACGCAGTATTTT	CASSPLSGSTDTQYF
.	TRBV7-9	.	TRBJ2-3	TGTGCCAGCAGCTTAAGGGGGGCCCAGACAGATACGCAGTATTTT	CASSLRGAQTDTQYF
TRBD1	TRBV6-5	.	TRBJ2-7	TGTGCCAGCAGTGACAGGGGCCGACCCTACGAGCAGTACTTC	CASSDRGRPYEQYF
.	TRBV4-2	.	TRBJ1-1	TGTGCCAGCAGGCCCCCGGGAGACCTGAACACTGAAGCTTTCTTT	CASRPPGDLNTEAFF
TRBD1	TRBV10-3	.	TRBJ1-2	TGTGCCATCAGTGGGGGGGACAGTCGGTATGGCTACACCTTC	CAISGGDSRYGYTF
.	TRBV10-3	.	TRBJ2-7	TGTGCCATCGGGGGGACTCATTTTAACGAGCAGTACTTC	CAIGGTHFNEQYF
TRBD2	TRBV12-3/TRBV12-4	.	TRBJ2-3	TGTGCCAGCAGTTTAGGCCCGGGACTAGGGAGCGCAGATACGCAGTATTTT	CASSLGPGLGSADTQYF
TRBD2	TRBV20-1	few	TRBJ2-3	TGCAGTGCTAGAGATCATAGACTAGCGGGGGGGCGATCAGATACGCAGTATTTT	CSARDHRLAGGRSDTQYF
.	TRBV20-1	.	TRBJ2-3	TGCAGTGCTAACCCCCGGGTGAGCAGCACAGATACGCAGTATTTT	CSANPRVSSTDTQYF
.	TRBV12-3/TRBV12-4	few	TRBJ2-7	TGTGCCAGCAGTTTAGGGGGAGCCCCCTCCAGCTCCTACGAGCAGTACTTC	CASSLGGAPSSSYEQYF
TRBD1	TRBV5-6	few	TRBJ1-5	TGTGCCAGCAGCCGACAGGGGTCCCCTAACAATCAGCCCCAGCATTTT	CASSRQGSPNNQPQHF
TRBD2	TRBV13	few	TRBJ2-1	TGTGCCAGCAGCCTGACTAGCGGGGGCCGAAACAATGAGCAGTTCTTC	CASSLTSGGRNNEQFF
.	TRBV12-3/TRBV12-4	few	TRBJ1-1	TGTGCCAGCAGTTCTCCGGCGGGTCAGTTCATGAACACTGAAGCTTTCTTT	CASSSPAGQFMNTEAFF
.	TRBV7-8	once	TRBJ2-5	TGTGCCAGCAGCTTCGCCCAGTATCCCGGCAATGAGCAGTACTTC	CASSFAQYPGNEQYF
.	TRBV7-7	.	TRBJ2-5	TGTGCCAGCAGCTCCCCGGGAAAAGAGACCCAGTACTTC	CASSSPGKETQYF
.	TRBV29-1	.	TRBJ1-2	TGCAGCGTTGAGGACCCGATCTACACCTTC	CSVEDPIYTF
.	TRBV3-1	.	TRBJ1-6	TGTGCCAGCAGCCCGGGGTGGCGTAATTCACCCCTCCACTTT	CASSPGWRNSPLHF
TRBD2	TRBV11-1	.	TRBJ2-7	TGTGCCAGCGATAGGAGCGGGGGGGCTCAGGGTGAGCAGTACTTC	CASDRSGGAQGEQYF
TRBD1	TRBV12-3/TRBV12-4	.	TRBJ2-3	TGTGCCAGCAGTTTACACCGGGACAGGATGCGAGATACGCAGTATTTT	CASSLHRDRMRDTQYF
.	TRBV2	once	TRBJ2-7	TGTGCCAGCAGTCCCGGACGGGCCTACGAGCAGTACTTC	CASSPGRAYEQYF
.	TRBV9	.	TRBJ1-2	TGTGCCAGCAGCGCCACGACCAGCGATACTAACTATGGCTACACCTTC	CASSATTSDTNYGYTF
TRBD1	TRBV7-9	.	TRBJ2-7	TGTGCCAGCAGCTTAGTAACAGGGGGCAGCGAGCAGTACTTC	CASSLVTGGSEQYF
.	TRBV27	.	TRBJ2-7	TGTGCCAGCAGTTTATATCAGGGGTCCTACGAGCAGTACTTC	CASSLYQGSYEQYF
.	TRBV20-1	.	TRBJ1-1	TGCAGTGCTAGAGGTGACACGCCTTATGTCACTGAAGCTTTCTTT	CSARGDTPYVTEAFF
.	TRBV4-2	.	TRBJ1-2	TGTGCCAGCAGCCAAGGACACAGGAAGGGAGGCTACACCTTC	CASSQGHRKGGYTF